A selection of T cell receptor beta chains follows, all from one sample in a study of early T cells in non-severe SARS-CoV-2 infection. TCRdb fed the 5' RACE reads into MiXCR, producing one record per CDR3 protein. The sample has some 67,000 distinct CDR3 sequences; about 9.1% are singletons. This specimen consisted of whole blood, obtained at baseline. The source is an adult who was a healthcare worker with PCR-confirmed SARS-CoV-2 infection or an uninfected control (not recorded which). The CDR3 runs from the conserved cysteine through the conserved F or W. Each record gives: V gene, J gene, CDR3 protein.

v_gene: TRBV10-3; j_gene: TRBJ2-7; CDR3aa: CAISETPGHLYEQYF
v_gene: TRBV5-1; j_gene: TRBJ2-1; CDR3aa: CASSLAGGGSGDNEQFF
v_gene: TRBV20-1; j_gene: TRBJ2-3; CDR3aa: CSARDTGLAGTDTQYF
v_gene: TRBV6-2/TRBV6-3; j_gene: TRBJ2-7; CDR3aa: CASGTPREQYF
v_gene: TRBV15; j_gene: TRBJ1-1; CDR3aa: CATSRETRNTEAFF
v_gene: TRBV20-1; j_gene: TRBJ1-1; CDR3aa: CSARPRQNEAFF
v_gene: TRBV12-3/TRBV12-4; j_gene: TRBJ1-1; CDR3aa: CASSLQGTMNTEAFF
v_gene: TRBV3-1; j_gene: TRBJ2-4; CDR3aa: CASSQENIQYF
v_gene: TRBV9; j_gene: TRBJ2-1; CDR3aa: CASSVDRYYNEQFF
v_gene: TRBV4-3; j_gene: TRBJ2-5; CDR3aa: CASSQRIGTGGSSGREQTQYF
v_gene: TRBV29-1; j_gene: TRBJ1-1; CDR3aa: CSAQLDLLKNTEVFF
v_gene: TRBV3-1; j_gene: TRBJ2-1; CDR3aa: CASSHSDTPAFF
v_gene: TRBV6-2/TRBV6-3; j_gene: TRBJ2-1; CDR3aa: CASRSGQGVNEQFF
v_gene: TRBV12-3/TRBV12-4; j_gene: TRBJ1-4; CDR3aa: CASSLNRGGEEKLFF
v_gene: TRBV7-2; j_gene: TRBJ2-3; CDR3aa: CASSLARLADTQYF
v_gene: TRBV5-1; j_gene: TRBJ2-2; CDR3aa: CASSPPDIRGGELFF
v_gene: TRBV25-1; j_gene: TRBJ2-7; CDR3aa: CASSGLTGGMWYEQYF
v_gene: TRBV5-5; j_gene: TRBJ1-4; CDR3aa: CASSSAGTDGEKLFF
v_gene: TRBV20-1; j_gene: TRBJ2-1; CDR3aa: CSAPLVAGGPYNEQFF
v_gene: TRBV7-2; j_gene: TRBJ2-1; CDR3aa: CASRSPGLLFNEQFF
v_gene: TRBV7-6; j_gene: TRBJ2-5; CDR3aa: CASSLAAGGETQYF
v_gene: TRBV29-1; j_gene: TRBJ2-1; CDR3aa: CSVEAGQGTHEQFF
v_gene: TRBV12-3/TRBV12-4; j_gene: TRBJ1-2; CDR3aa: CASSWENNYGYTF
v_gene: TRBV20-1; j_gene: TRBJ2-7; CDR3aa: CSASSREQNSYEQYF
v_gene: TRBV7-9; j_gene: TRBJ2-5; CDR3aa: CASSPRAAPQAGGRETQYF
v_gene: TRBV25-1; j_gene: TRBJ2-1; CDR3aa: CASSLGGLAGLNEQFF
v_gene: TRBV29-1; j_gene: TRBJ2-7; CDR3aa: CSFRQAISYEQYF
v_gene: TRBV7-2; j_gene: TRBJ1-1; CDR3aa: CASIPGTAEAFF
v_gene: TRBV27; j_gene: TRBJ2-5; CDR3aa: CASSLSGQGAAKTQYF
v_gene: TRBV7-8; j_gene: TRBJ2-5; CDR3aa: CASRLGQREQETQYF
v_gene: TRBV28; j_gene: TRBJ1-6; CDR3aa: CASSSPTLSNSPLHF
v_gene: TRBV27; j_gene: TRBJ2-7; CDR3aa: CASALNRDSAYEQYF
v_gene: TRBV28; j_gene: TRBJ1-1; CDR3aa: CATFPGFNTEAFF
v_gene: TRBV10-3; j_gene: TRBJ1-6; CDR3aa: CAIRGTSLSSSPLHF
v_gene: TRBV7-3; j_gene: TRBJ2-1; CDR3aa: CASSYTGTSGSSYNEQFF
v_gene: TRBV12-3/TRBV12-4; j_gene: TRBJ2-7; CDR3aa: CASSFDRTISSYEQYF
v_gene: TRBV6-2/TRBV6-3; j_gene: TRBJ2-5; CDR3aa: CASSYGAAQETQYF
v_gene: TRBV29-1; j_gene: TRBJ2-7; CDR3aa: CSVQPGDEQYF
v_gene: TRBV5-1; j_gene: TRBJ2-3; CDR3aa: CASSTGLAGASDTQYF
v_gene: TRBV6-6; j_gene: TRBJ1-1; CDR3aa: CATLDPTGAFF
v_gene: TRBV7-2; j_gene: TRBJ2-1; CDR3aa: CASSLSTDNEQFF
v_gene: TRBV12-3/TRBV12-4; j_gene: TRBJ1-2; CDR3aa: CASSIGGVQNYGYTF
v_gene: TRBV27; j_gene: TRBJ1-1; CDR3aa: CASSFAGVTEAFF
v_gene: TRBV12-3/TRBV12-4; j_gene: TRBJ2-1; CDR3aa: CASSLKASGVYNEQFF
v_gene: TRBV6-5; j_gene: TRBJ2-7; CDR3aa: CASSHTSGSLEYF
v_gene: TRBV20-1; j_gene: TRBJ1-4; CDR3aa: CSARHEKLFF
v_gene: TRBV14; j_gene: TRBJ2-2; CDR3aa: CASSPMTGSHIVGELFF
v_gene: TRBV29-1; j_gene: TRBJ2-3; CDR3aa: CSVEARDSSTDTQYF
v_gene: TRBV10-3; j_gene: TRBJ2-7; CDR3aa: CAISEEQGYEQYF
v_gene: TRBV12-3/TRBV12-4; j_gene: TRBJ2-5; CDR3aa: CASTIGTSGRAWEQETQYF
v_gene: TRBV28; j_gene: TRBJ2-7; CDR3aa: CASSRSGRVYEQYF
v_gene: TRBV12-3/TRBV12-4; j_gene: TRBJ1-2; CDR3aa: CASSYDSGNYGYTF
v_gene: TRBV4-3; j_gene: TRBJ1-2; CDR3aa: CASSQTGGNHYGYTF
v_gene: TRBV19; j_gene: TRBJ2-7; CDR3aa: CATTPNSGGAYEQYF
v_gene: TRBV5-1; j_gene: TRBJ2-6; CDR3aa: CASSQARSGANVLTF